The clone carrying this TCR beta chain was seen once. Germline V gene sequence: CDR1 SNHLY, CDR2 FYNNEI. There are 14 residues in the CDR3. J was trimmed by 4 bases and V by 8 bases; bases with no gene match: 11. This specimen comes from a study of blood T cell repertoires in COVID-19. Overall study context: The samples span acute and convalescent COVID-19 from the United States, Italy and Spain. T cells, B-cell-depleted T cells, or PBMCs supplied cDNA or gDNA.

Methods used by the authors: Reference gene primer amplification gave estimated nucleated cell counts. Assay: immunoSEQ multiplex PCR; the TCRdb copy retains only in-frame clones and omits some. From that table come the V and J calls and clone size; the DNA was used to work out D and trimming. This repertoire shows about 96,000 clones, about 90% found once; its top ten account for 4% to 5%. The V gene is TRBV2, the J gene TRBJ2-7; the match to TRBD1 covers 7 bases. This TCR was recovered from a human donor with COVID-19, enrolled during active disease. The donor label of this sample is uncertain. Source material: peripheral blood. CDR3 bases: TGTGCCAGCTCCCGACAGGGCCTGGGATACGAGCAGTACTTC. This translates into CASSRQGLGYEQYF.